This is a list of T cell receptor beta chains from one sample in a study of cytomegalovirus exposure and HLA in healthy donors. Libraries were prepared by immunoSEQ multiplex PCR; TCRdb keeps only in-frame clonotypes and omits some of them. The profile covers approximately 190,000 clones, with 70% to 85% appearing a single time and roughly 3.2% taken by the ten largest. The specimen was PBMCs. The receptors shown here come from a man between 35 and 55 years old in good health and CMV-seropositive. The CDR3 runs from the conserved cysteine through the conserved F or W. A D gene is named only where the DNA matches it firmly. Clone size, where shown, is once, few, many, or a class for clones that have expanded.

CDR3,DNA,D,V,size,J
CASSEDRGQRETQYF,TGTGCCAGCAGTGAGGACAGGGGGCAGCGGGAGACCCAGTACTTC,TRBD1,TRBV2,NA,TRBJ2-5
CASSEAPTATQETQYF,TGTGCCAGCAGTGAAGCGCCGACAGCGACCCAAGAGACCCAGTACTTC,NA,TRBV2,NA,TRBJ2-5
CASSSGLGVQPQHF,TGTGCCAGCAGTTCCGGGTTAGGGGTTCAGCCCCAGCATTTT,NA,TRBV27,NA,TRBJ1-5
CASTGAGTDTQYF,TGTGCCAGCACAGGGGCGGGCACAGATACGCAGTATTTT,NA,TRBV6-6,NA,TRBJ2-3
CASSEYLAGTYEQYF,TGCGCCAGCAGTGAGTACCTAGCTGGGACCTACGAGCAGTACTTC,NA,TRBV10-2,NA,TRBJ2-7
CASSPQRERVNEQFF,TGTGCCAGCAGCCCCCAAAGGGAGCGCGTGAATGAGCAGTTCTTC,NA,TRBV28,NA,TRBJ2-1
CAIGGLSYGQYF,TGTGCTATCGGGGGGTTATCCTACGGGCAGTACTTC,TRBD2,TRBV2,NA,TRBJ2-7
CASSEGAFNIQYF,TGTGCCAGCAGCGAGGGGGCGTTTAACATTCAGTACTTC,TRBD1,TRBV25-1,NA,TRBJ2-4
CASSFHVDKGIHEQYF,TGTGCCAGCAGTTTCCACGTGGACAAGGGGATACACGAGCAGTACTTC,NA,TRBV27,NA,TRBJ2-7
CASRGTSGGAFNEQFF,TGTGCCAGCAGGGGGACTAGCGGGGGGGCCTTCAATGAGCAGTTCTTC,TRBD2,TRBV4-1,NA,TRBJ2-1
CASSLRDRGEQYF,TGCGCCAGCAGCTTAAGGGATAGGGGGGAGCAGTACTTC,NA,TRBV5-1,NA,TRBJ2-7
CASSQTVSFNYGYTF,TGTGCCAGTAGCCAGACAGTAAGCTTTAACTATGGCTACACCTTC,NA,TRBV19,NA,TRBJ1-2
CAIRPRQELGYEQYF,TGTGCCATCAGACCTCGACAGGAACTAGGCTACGAGCAGTACTTC,NA,TRBV10-3,NA,TRBJ2-7
CASSLDKTSGGSYEQYF,TGTGCCAGCAGTTTGGATAAGACTAGCGGGGGCTCCTACGAGCAGTACTTC,TRBD2,TRBV27,NA,TRBJ2-7
CASSWDYRGGEPGELFF,TGTGCTAGTTCCTGGGACTATCGGGGGGGGGAGCCCGGGGAGCTGTTTTTT,TRBD2,TRBV12-5,NA,TRBJ2-2
CSVSRWDRGDFEGGELFF,TGCAGCGTTAGTCGGTGGGATCGCGGGGACTTTGAAGGGGGGGAGCTGTTTTTT,NA,TRBV29-1,once,TRBJ2-2
CASSEGQGHEQYF,TGCGCCAGCAGCGAGGGACAGGGTCACGAGCAGTACTTC,TRBD1,TRBV5-1,NA,TRBJ2-7
CASKTGTGGYEQYF,TGTGCCAGCAAAACCGGGACAGGCGGCTACGAGCAGTACTTC,TRBD1,TRBV6-6,NA,TRBJ2-7
CASSAYKEQGRSQPQHF,TGTGCCAGCAGTGCCTACAAAGAACAGGGGCGAAGTCAGCCCCAGCATTTT,TRBD1,TRBV6-1,NA,TRBJ1-5
CASSQDRGSGANVLTF,TGCGCCAGCAGCCAAGATAGGGGGTCTGGGGCCAACGTCCTGACTTTC,NA,TRBV4-1,NA,TRBJ2-6
CASSQVSSGNTEAFF,TGCGCCAGCAGCCAAGTTTCCTCGGGGAACACTGAAGCTTTCTTT,NA,TRBV4-1,few,TRBJ1-1
CASSPLLQGARDEQYF,TGTGCCAGCAGTCCTCTACTACAGGGGGCGAGGGACGAGCAGTACTTC,TRBD1,TRBV27,NA,TRBJ2-7
CASSPGTGHSNQPQHF,TGTGCCAGCAGCCCCGGGACAGGGCATAGCAATCAGCCCCAGCATTTT,TRBD1,TRBV7-8,NA,TRBJ1-5